This is a list of T cell receptor beta chains from one sample in a study of read filtering for tumor transcriptome and immune sequencing. A single record per CDR3 protein comes from TCRdb applying MiXCR to the reads. This table has 60,000 to 80,000 distinct CDR3 sequences, about 15% appearing once. Sequenced: a population of CD138-negative cells sorted from bone marrow. Source of these receptors: a donor at least 40 years old with multiple myeloma. CDR3s include the opening cysteine and the closing phenylalanine or tryptophan. D genes are given only for firm matches. Clone size appears in some rows only: once, few, many, or a class for an expanded clone.

j_call d_call v_call clone_size cdr3_nt cdr3_aa
TRBJ2-3 NA TRBV14 many TGTGCCAGCAGCCAAGAGCCTAGCACGGCAGATACGCAGTATTTT CASSQEPSTADTQYF
TRBJ1-1 TRBD1 TRBV10-2 many TGCGCCAGCAAGAACCGGGACAGTTTTTCCCCAGCTTTCTTT CASKNRDSFSPAFF
TRBJ2-2 TRBD1 TRBV27 many TGTGCCAGCAGTTTATGGGCGGGCAGGGGGCGCGGAGGTGACACCGGGGAGCTGTTTTTT CASSLWAGRGRGGDTGELFF
TRBJ2-3 TRBD2 TRBV29-1 many TGCAGCGTTGATCCGGGACTAGCCTCACCAGATACGCAGTATTTT CSVDPGLASPDTQYF
TRBJ2-6 NA TRBV12-3/TRBV12-4 many TGTGCCAGCAGTTTTGGGGTCCCTGGGGCCAACGTCCTGACTTTC CASSFGVPGANVLTF
TRBJ1-5 NA TRBV3-1 many TGTGCCAGCAGCCAATCACCGAATAGCAATCAGCCCCAGCATTTT CASSQSPNSNQPQHF
TRBJ2-2 NA TRBV20-1 NA TGCAGTGCTCCGGCAGGGCTTCTCACCGGGGAGCTGTTTTTT CSAPAGLLTGELFF
TRBJ2-7 TRBD1 TRBV11-1 few TGTGCCAGCAGCACGCAGACAGGGGGCCTTGAGTACGAGCAGTACTTC CASSTQTGGLEYEQYF
TRBJ2-1 NA TRBV4-3 many TGCGCCAGCAGCCAAGCTAGGGGCTCCTACAATGAGCAGTTCTTC CASSQARGSYNEQFF
TRBJ1-2 NA TRBV14 many TGTGCCAGCAGCCAAGATGCAGGGACGCATGGCTACACCTTC CASSQDAGTHGYTF
TRBJ1-1 NA TRBV12-3/TRBV12-4 few TGTGCCAGCAGCAAGTTGGGAACTAATGAAGCTTTCTTT CASSKLGTNEAFF
TRBJ2-1 NA TRBV29-1 many TGCAGCGTTGAGTCAGGGGCTTCGGTCAATGAGCAGTTCTTC CSVESGASVNEQFF
TRBJ2-2 NA TRBV29-1 many TGCAGCGTTTATGCCGGGGAGCTGTTTTTT CSVYAGELFF
TRBJ2-7 NA TRBV12-3/TRBV12-4 many TGTGCCAGCAGTTTAGGGGGGGGCTACTACGAGCAGTACTTC CASSLGGGYYEQYF
TRBJ2-5 NA TRBV7-9 NA TGTGCCAGCAGCTTAGCGTCAGGGATCGACCAAGGGACCCAGTACTTC CASSLASGIDQGTQYF
TRBJ2-5 TRBD1 TRBV24-1 many TGTGCCACCAGTGATCCGGACAGGTACCAAGAGACCCAGTACTTC CATSDPDRYQETQYF
TRBJ1-2 NA TRBV19 once TGTGCCAGTAGTACAAATACGATAACTCTAGGCTATGGCTACACCTTC CASSTNTITLGYGYTF
TRBJ2-7 NA TRBV5-6 many TGTGCCAGCAGCTTGTCTCCGGGACACTACGAGCAGTACTTC CASSLSPGHYEQYF
TRBJ2-7 NA TRBV20-1 many TGCAGTGCTAGACAGTTCTACGAGCAGTACTTC CSARQFYEQYF
TRBJ1-2 NA TRBV7-2 many TGTGCCAGCAGCTTAGAGGGCAGGGTCTATGGCTACACCTTC CASSLEGRVYGYTF
TRBJ2-1 NA TRBV5-1 many TGCGCCAGCAGCTTGGGAGGGGGGGTATCCCATGAGCAGTTCTTC CASSLGGGVSHEQFF
TRBJ2-3 NA TRBV6-5 NA TGTGCCAGCAGTGACCTTAGTCGAGTAGTCACAGATACGCAGTATTTT CASSDLSRVVTDTQYF
TRBJ1-1 NA TRBV6-1 few TGTGCCAGCAGTCTACGACAAGGCGACACTGAAGCTTTCTTT CASSLRQGDTEAFF
TRBJ2-3 NA TRBV20-1 many TGCAGTGCTCAAGGGGCAACCAAGACCACAGATACGCAGTATTTT CSAQGATKTTDTQYF
TRBJ2-1 TRBD1 TRBV29-1 few TGCAGCGCTGGTGGACCGGGACAGCCAAACAATGAGCAGTTCTTC CSAGGPGQPNNEQFF
TRBJ2-1 TRBD2 TRBV12-3/TRBV12-4 NA TGTGCCAGCAGTTTAGGAAGGACTAGCGGGAAGGGGAATGAGCAGTTCTTC CASSLGRTSGKGNEQFF
TRBJ1-2 TRBD1 TRBV29-1 many TGCAGCGTTGGAGGTCAGGGGGTAGGTGGCTACACCTTC CSVGGQGVGGYTF
TRBJ2-3 TRBD2 TRBV6-5 many TGTGCCAGCAGTTACTCCGCGGGAGGGAGCACAGATACGCAGTATTTT CASSYSAGGSTDTQYF
TRBJ2-7 NA TRBV7-8 many TGTGCCAGCAGCCCCGACCGGGGTTACGAGCAGTACTTC CASSPDRGYEQYF
TRBJ2-7 TRBD2 TRBV12-3/TRBV12-4 NA TGTGCCAGCAGTGAGACTAGCGGGAGGGCCATCGAGCAGTACTTC CASSETSGRAIEQYF
TRBJ2-5 TRBD2 TRBV4-1 many TGCGCCAGCAGCCAAGAGGTAGCGGGAATTCTCAAGAGTAACCAGTACTTC CASSQEVAGILKSNQYF